The clone carrying this TCR beta chain was counted a few times. Its antigen remains unknown. This sample is part of a study of early T cells in non-severe SARS-CoV-2 infection. Study as a whole: Sequencing of bulk RNA from unsorted whole blood was done, without chain pairing. Broader study findings: VDJdb matching favored anti-spike CD8 responses, missing private and CD4 specificities.

Germline V gene sequence: CDR1 SGHTA, CDR2 FQGTGA. This CDR3 region has 15 residues. The V and J ends lost 3 bases and 10 bases, in that order; junction bases with no gene match: 9. Each cDNA molecule carried a unique molecular identifier. TCRdb called the 5' RACE reads again in MiXCR, with one record for every CDR3 protein. The sample consists of some 54,000 distinct CDR3 sequences, about 10% of them appearing once. The chain carries TRBV7-3 and TRBJ2-3; 11 bases are shared with TRBD2. This TCR derives from an adult who was a healthcare worker with PCR-confirmed SARS-CoV-2 infection or an uninfected control (not recorded which). The source material was whole blood. The CDR3 DNA reads TGTGCCAGCAGCTTTAAGGGACTAGCGGAATATGCGCAGTATTTT. It yields the protein CASSFKGLAEYAQYF.